The 12 T cell receptor beta chains presented below share a single source sample, sequenced in a study of vaccination effects on CD4 cells after COVID-19. The antigens for these receptors are not known. Cultured cells yielded isolated CD4+ T cells after more than nine days. Libraries were prepared by immunoSEQ multiplex PCR; TCRdb keeps only in-frame clonotypes and omits some of them. The sample records about 46,000 clones, 70% to 75% being singletons. This specimen was CD4+ T cells from PBMCs cultured without peptide, taken before COVID-19 vaccination. These receptor sequences come from a human donor who had a prior SARS-CoV-2 infection.

This chain links TRBV5-1 with TRBJ2-1; 11 bases align to TRBD2. Germline values: CDR1 SGHRS, CDR2 YFSETQ. The J segment lost 3 bases and the V segment lost 0 bases, leaving 11 bases of the junction unmatched. This CDR3 has 19 residues. The CDR3 protein is CASSLGLAGGGGNYNEQFF. In DNA, the CDR3 is TGCGCCAGCAGCTTGGGGCTAGCGGGAGGAGGAGGAAACTACAATGAGCAGTTCTTC.

This clone occurred a few times. The V and J genes are TRBV5-4 and TRBJ1-2; D perhaps matches TRBD1 (5 bases). This CDR3 comprises 13 residues. V lost 2 bases, J lost 2 bases, and 7 bases lay in between. CDR1 and CDR2 (germline): SGHNT, YYREEE (reference sequence). The DNA of the CDR3 is TGTGCCAGCAGCTTACAGGAAAACTATGGCTACACCTTC. Amino acid sequence: CASSLQENYGYTF.

The table lists this clone with a few counts. This chain uses TRBV7-3 with TRBJ2-2; the D is unclear. Trimming left V 2 bases short and J 7 bases short, with 2 bases between. The CDR3 is 11 amino acids. Germline-derived CDR1 and CDR2 are SGHTA and FQGTGA. The CDR3: CASSLHGELFF. CDR3 bases: TGTGCCAGCAGCTTACACGGGGAGCTGTTTTTT.

A few counts support this clone. This chain connects TRBV7-2 to TRBJ1-3; D uncertain. The CDR3 covers 12 residues. CDR1 is SGHTA, CDR2 FQGNSA, per germline. V was shortened by 5 bases and J by 3 bases, with 5 bases between the two germline ends. CDR3 coding DNA: TGTGCCAGCAGCCCCCTTGGAAACACCATATATTTT. As protein: CASSPLGNTIYF.

The V and J genes are TRBV12-3 or TRBV12-4 and TRBJ1-4, with D unclear. The CDR3 is 11 amino acids. V lost 1 base to trimming and J lost 7 bases, with 1 base between them. Here the CDR3 DNA reads TGTGCCAGCAGTTTAGGTGAAAAACTGTTTTTT. Residues: CASSLGEKLFF.

This clone was detected once. This chain connects TRBV4-1 to TRBJ2-3; TRBD2 matches at 16 bases. Per the germline V gene, CDR1 is MGHRA and CDR2 is YSYEKL. V lost 2 bases and J lost 6; bases outside the gene matches: 17. The length of the CDR3 is 21 residues. The DNA of the CDR3 is TGCGCCAGCAGCCAATTTCAACCAGGGACTAGCGGGGGGGTTGGGCTGGATACGCAGTATTTT. It codes for CASSQFQPGTSGGVGLDTQYF.

The chain carries TRBV6-5 and TRBJ1-2; 10 positions agree with TRBD1. This CDR3 comprises 14 residues. The V gene's germline CDR1 is MNHEY and CDR2 SVGAGI. V shed 5 bases and J 5 bases; nucleotides not matched to a gene: 5. CDR3 nucleotide sequence: TGTGCCAGCAGTCTGGGACAGGGGTTTTATGGCTACACCTTC. Protein product: CASSLGQGFYGYTF.

The rearrangement uses TRBV5-6 and TRBJ1-5; 9 bases map to TRBD1. The germline gives CDR1 SGHDT, CDR2 YYEEEE. V lost 0 bases, J lost 6 bases, and 1 base stayed unmatched. The CDR3 has 14 residues. As DNA, the CDR3 is TGTGCCAGCAGCTTGGGACAGGGGGTTCAGCCCCAGCATTTT. This sequence encodes CASSLGQGVQPQHF.

The rearrangement links TRBV28 to TRBJ2-3; TRBD2 matches 9 bases. The CDR3 consists of 16 residues. J gave up 5 bases and V 3 bases, and 9 bases lay outside the gene matches. Germline V CDR1 and CDR2: MDHEN, SYDVKM. CDR3 residues: CASSFHSGSGLDTQYF. The CDR3, as DNA: TGTGCCAGCAGTTTCCATAGCGGGAGCGGGCTAGATACGCAGTATTTT.

The chain employs TRBV6-5 and TRBJ2-7, with 10 positions matching TRBD2. In germline, CDR1 is MNHEY, CDR2 SVGAGI. V lost 5 bases and J lost 5; bases outside the gene matches: 6. The length of the CDR3 is 14 residues. The CDR3 sequence: CASSILAGENEQYF. In DNA, the CDR3 is TGTGCCAGCAGTATTCTAGCGGGGGAAAACGAGCAGTACTTC.

This chain connects TRBV7-2 to TRBJ2-7, with D hard to call. V lost 5 bases, J lost 3 bases, and 8 bases lay in between. CDR1 and CDR2 (germline): SGHTA, FQGNSA. The CDR3 loop spans 12 amino acids. The CDR3 region is CASSRSGYEQYF. The DNA for the CDR3 is TGTGCCAGCAGCCGATCGGGCTACGAGCAGTACTTC.

Only a few counts were recorded for this clone. The J gene is TRBJ2-5, the V gene TRBV7-9; the match to TRBD2 covers 9 bases. V lost 8 bases and J lost 5; bases outside the gene matches: 9. In germline, CDR1 is SEHNR, CDR2 FQNEAQ (reference sequence). CDR3 length equals 14 residues. The DNA of the CDR3 is TGTGCCAGCGTGCCGGGACTAGCTCTGGAGACCCAGTACTTC. This gives the protein CASVPGLALETQYF. The full variable domain, with the rest looked up from reference TRBV7-9 and TRBJ2-5, is DTGVSQNPRHKITKRGQNVTFRCDPISEHNRLYWYRQTLGQGPEFLTYFQNEAQLEKSRLLSDRFSAERPKGSFSTLEIQRTEQGDSAMYLCASVPGLALETQYFGPGTRLLVL.